These 9 T cell receptor beta chains originate from one sample sequenced in a study of blood T cell repertoires in COVID-19. Assay: immunoSEQ multiplex PCR; the TCRdb copy retains only in-frame clones and omits some. Of about 110,000 clones listed, around 80% are singletons. The sequenced material came from peripheral blood. The receptors originated from a woman aged 80 or over with acute or convalescent COVID-19.

CDR3 DNA: TGTGCCAGCAGTTTACTCCAGGGGGCGGGCACCGGGGAGCTGTTTTTT. Protein product: CASSLLQGAGTGELFF. The chain employs TRBV27 and TRBJ2-2, with 8 bases lining up with TRBD1. Germline V CDR1 and CDR2: MNHEY, SMNVEV (reference sequence). The CDR3 extends over 16 amino acids. V gave up 2 bases and J gave up 4 bases; unmatched junction bases: 6.

CDR3 region: CASSYSRLVAGGLTGELFF. The DNA of the CDR3 is TGTGCCAGCAGTTACTCCCGTTTGGTGGCGGGAGGGCTGACCGGGGAGCTGTTTTTT. This chain joins TRBV6-2 or TRBV6-3 and TRBJ2-2, with 9 bases lining up with TRBD2. The CDR3 contains 19 residues. The germline gives CDR1 MNHEY, CDR2 SVGEGT. V lost 0 bases to trimming and J lost 5 bases; unmatched junction nucleotides: 13.

The chain joins TRBV5-1 to TRBJ2-6; D call uncertain. Germline CDR1 reads SGHRS; CDR2 reads YFSETQ. The CDR3 length is 16 residues. The V and J ends lost 2 bases and 0 bases respectively, with 9 bases between them. The CDR3 is CASSLQPRSGANVLTF. DNA for the CDR3: TGCGCCAGCAGCTTACAGCCTCGCTCTGGGGCCAACGTCCTGACTTTC.

The rearrangement joins TRBV9 to TRBJ1-2; TRBD1 agrees at 9 bases. The CDR3 length is 15 residues. Germline V gene lookup returns CDR1 SGDLS and CDR2 YYNGEE. The V gene end was trimmed by 0 bases and the J gene end by 2 bases; junction bases not matched to a gene: 2. CDR3: CASSVGGQGNYGYTF. DNA of the CDR3: TGTGCCAGCAGCGTAGGAGGACAGGGGAACTATGGCTACACCTTC. The entire variable domain, with the rest obtained from reference TRBV9 and TRBJ1-2, is as follows: DSGVTQTPKHLITATGQRVTLRCSPRSGDLSVYWYQQSLDQGLQFLIQYYNGEERAKGNILERFSAQQFPDLHSELNLSSLELGDSALYFCASSVGGQGNYGYTFGSGTRLTVV.

The V and J genes are TRBV2 and TRBJ2-3; perhaps TRBD2 as D (6 bases). The germline V and J ends were trimmed by 5 bases and 2 bases, with 11 bases remaining between them. The CDR3 covers 14 residues. From germline, CDR1 is SNHLY and CDR2 FYNNEI. The CDR3 loop is CASSFSGNTDTQYF. The CDR3, as DNA: TGTGCCAGCAGTTTTAGCGGCAACACAGATACGCAGTATTTT. Variable domain in full (rest from reference TRBV2 and TRBJ2-3): EPEVTQTPSHQVTQMGQEVILRCVPISNHLYFYWYRQILGQKVEFLVSFYNNEISEKSEIFDDQFSVERPDGSNFTLKIRSTKLEDSAMYFCASSFSGNTDTQYFGPGTRLTVL.

This clone was seen only a few times. The chain is built from TRBV7-6 and TRBJ2-3; 8 bases map to TRBD1. V was pared by 1 base and J by 5 bases, with 5 bases of the junction left unmatched. Germline V gene sequence: CDR1 SGHVS, CDR2 FNYEAQ. There are 15 residues in the CDR3. CDR3 bases: TGTGCCAGCAGCTTAGGGACAGGGCGGGGAGATACGCAGTATTTT. Protein sequence: CASSLGTGRGDTQYF.

The V call is TRBV19, the J call TRBJ2-7; 8 nucleotides match TRBD2. After removal of 5 bases from V and 0 bases from J, the junction contained 9 bases not matched to a gene. The CDR3 loop spans 16 amino acids. The V gene's germline CDR1 is LNHDA and CDR2 SQIVND (reference sequence). CDR3 nucleotides: TGTGCCAGTAGTGGACTAGCCGCCCTCAACTCCTACGAGCAGTACTTC. Its protein product is CASSGLAALNSYEQYF.

The chain carries TRBV5-1 and TRBJ2-2, with 11 positions matching TRBD1. J gave up 4 bases and V 4 bases, and 6 bases lay outside the gene matches. CDR3 size: 16 residues. CDR1 SGHRS and CDR2 YFSETQ come from the germline V gene. This CDR3 is CASSTGQGGSTGELFF. The CDR3 DNA is TGCGCCAGCAGCACGGGACAGGGGGGGTCCACCGGGGAGCTGTTTTTT.

The chain carries TRBV5-1 and TRBJ2-7; perhaps TRBD1 as D (6 bases). Trimming took off 2 bases at V and 2 bases at J, with 14 bases between the two ends. This CDR3 spans 15 amino acids. Germline V gene data show CDR1 as SGHRS and CDR2 as YFSETQ. CDR3 sequence: CASSFTGPIPYEQYF. CDR3 coding DNA: TGCGCCAGCAGCTTCACAGGGCCTATCCCCTACGAGCAGTACTTC.